Only a few counts were recorded for the clone carrying this T cell receptor (beta chain). Its antigen is undetermined. The table came from immunoSEQ multiplex PCR; TCRdb's copy has only in-frame clones and leaves some out. The data hold 45,000 or so clones, with more than 80% observed a single time. This record belongs to a study of T cell responses to AZD1222 COVID-19 vaccine. Whole-study results and caveats: Repertoire collection took place solely once the T cell response had peaked.

The CDR3 spans 16 residues. The V and J ends lost 2 bases and 6 bases respectively, with 20 bases between them. Germline loops: CDR1 LGHDT, CDR2 YNNKEL (reference sequence). The chain combines TRBV3-1 (or the pseudogene TRBV3-2) with TRBJ2-7; D is perhaps TRBD2 (6 bases). The TCR comes from an adult in good health. Sample: peripheral blood, taken on day 0 of AZD1222 vaccination. The CDR3 sequence: CASSQLRYGSSREQYF. CDR3 DNA: TGTGCCAGCAGCCAACTTCGTTACGGGAGTTCACGCGAGCAGTACTTC.